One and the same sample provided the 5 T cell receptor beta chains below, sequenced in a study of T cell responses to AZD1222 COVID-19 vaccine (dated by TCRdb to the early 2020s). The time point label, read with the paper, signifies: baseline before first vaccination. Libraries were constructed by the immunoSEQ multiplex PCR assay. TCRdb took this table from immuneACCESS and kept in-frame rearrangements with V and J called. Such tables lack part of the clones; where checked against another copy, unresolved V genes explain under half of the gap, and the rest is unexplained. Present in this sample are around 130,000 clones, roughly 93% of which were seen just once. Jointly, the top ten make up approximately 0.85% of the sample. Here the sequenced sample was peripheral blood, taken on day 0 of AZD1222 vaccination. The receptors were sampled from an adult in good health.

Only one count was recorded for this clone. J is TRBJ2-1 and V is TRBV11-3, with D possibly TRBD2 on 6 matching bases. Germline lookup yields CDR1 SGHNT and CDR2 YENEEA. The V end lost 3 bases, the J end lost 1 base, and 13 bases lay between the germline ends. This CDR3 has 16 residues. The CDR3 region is CASSFGGVGSYNEQFF. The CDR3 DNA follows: TGTGCCAGCAGCTTTGGCGGGGTAGGTTCCTACAATGAGCAGTTCTTC. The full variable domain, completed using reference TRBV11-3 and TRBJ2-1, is EAGVVQSPRYKIIEKKQPVAFWCNPISGHNTLYWYLQNLGQGPELLIRYENEEAVDDSQLPKDRFSAERLKGVDSTLKIQPAELGDSAVYLCASSFGGVGSYNEQFFGPGTRLTVL.

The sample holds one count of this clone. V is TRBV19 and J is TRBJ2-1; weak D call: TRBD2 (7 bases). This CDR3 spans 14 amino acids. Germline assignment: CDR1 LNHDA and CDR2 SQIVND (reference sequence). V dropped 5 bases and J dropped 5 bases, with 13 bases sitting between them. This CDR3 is CASSPRGAHNEQFF. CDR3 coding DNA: TGTGCCAGTAGTCCCCGGGGGGCCCACAATGAGCAGTTCTTC.

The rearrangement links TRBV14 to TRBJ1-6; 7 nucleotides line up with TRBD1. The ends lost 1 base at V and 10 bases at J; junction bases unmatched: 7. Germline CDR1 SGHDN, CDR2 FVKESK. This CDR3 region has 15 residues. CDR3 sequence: CASSQAGTVGSPLHF. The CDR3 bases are TGTGCCAGCAGCCAAGCCGGGACAGTGGGCTCACCCCTCCACTTT.

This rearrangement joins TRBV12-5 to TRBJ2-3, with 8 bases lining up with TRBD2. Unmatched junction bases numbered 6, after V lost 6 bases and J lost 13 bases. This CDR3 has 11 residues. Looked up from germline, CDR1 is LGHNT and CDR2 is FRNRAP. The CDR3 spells CASGQGRGEYF. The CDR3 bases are TGTGCTAGTGGCCAGGGGCGGGGGGAGTATTTT.

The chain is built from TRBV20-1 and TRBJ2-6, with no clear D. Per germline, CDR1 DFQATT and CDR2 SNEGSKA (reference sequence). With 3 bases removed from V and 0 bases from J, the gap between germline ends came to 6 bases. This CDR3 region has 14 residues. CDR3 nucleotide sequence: TGCAGTGCTAGTCAGGTCTCTGGGGCCAACGTCCTGACTTTC. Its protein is CSASQVSGANVLTF.